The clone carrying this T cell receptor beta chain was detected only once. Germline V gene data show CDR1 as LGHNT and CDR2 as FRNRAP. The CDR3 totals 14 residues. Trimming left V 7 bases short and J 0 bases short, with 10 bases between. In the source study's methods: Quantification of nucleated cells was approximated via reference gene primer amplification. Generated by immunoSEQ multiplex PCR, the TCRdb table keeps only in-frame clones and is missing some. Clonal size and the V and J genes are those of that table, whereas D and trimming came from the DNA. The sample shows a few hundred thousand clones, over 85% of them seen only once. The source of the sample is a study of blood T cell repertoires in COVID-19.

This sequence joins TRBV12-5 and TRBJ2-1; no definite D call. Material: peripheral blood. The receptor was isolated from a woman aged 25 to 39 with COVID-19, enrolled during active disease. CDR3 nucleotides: TGTGCTAGTGTTCAAGACATCTCCTACAATGAGCAGTTCTTC. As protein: CASVQDISYNEQFF.